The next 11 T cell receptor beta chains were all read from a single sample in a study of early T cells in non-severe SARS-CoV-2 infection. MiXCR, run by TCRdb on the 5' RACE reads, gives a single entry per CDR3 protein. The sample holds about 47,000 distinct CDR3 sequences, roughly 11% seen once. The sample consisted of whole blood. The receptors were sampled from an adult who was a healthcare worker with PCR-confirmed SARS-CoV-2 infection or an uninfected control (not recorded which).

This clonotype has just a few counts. The CDR3 reads CSVVDPGTGAVNEQFF. The CDR3 nucleotides read TGCAGCGTTGTCGACCCCGGGACAGGGGCGGTCAATGAGCAGTTCTTC. This chain connects TRBV29-1 to TRBJ2-1; TRBD1 matches 10 bases. The CDR3 totals 16 residues. V lost 4 bases and J lost 6; bases outside the gene matches: 12. The V gene's germline CDR1 is SQVTM and CDR2 ANQGSEA.

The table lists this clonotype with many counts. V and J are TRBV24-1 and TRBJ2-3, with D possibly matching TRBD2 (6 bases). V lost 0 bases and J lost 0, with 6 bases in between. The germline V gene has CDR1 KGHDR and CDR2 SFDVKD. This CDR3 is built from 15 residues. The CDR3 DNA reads TGTGCCACCAGTGATTTGGGACTAAGCACAGATACGCAGTATTTT. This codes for CATSDLGLSTDTQYF.

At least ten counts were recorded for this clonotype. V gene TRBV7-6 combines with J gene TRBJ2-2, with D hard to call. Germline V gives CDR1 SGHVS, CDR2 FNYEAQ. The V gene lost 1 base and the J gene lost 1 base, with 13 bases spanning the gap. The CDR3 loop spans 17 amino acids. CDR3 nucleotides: TGTGCCAGCAGCTTAGTTTCGTCAGCCCTGAACACCGGGGAGCTGTTTTTT. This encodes CASSLVSSALNTGELFF.

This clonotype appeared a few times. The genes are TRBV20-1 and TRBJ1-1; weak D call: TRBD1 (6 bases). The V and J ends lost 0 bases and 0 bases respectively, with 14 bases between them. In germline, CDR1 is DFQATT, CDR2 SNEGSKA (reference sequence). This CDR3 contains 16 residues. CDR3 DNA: TGCAGTGCTAGAGATGGACAGAAACTCATGAACACTGAAGCTTTCTTT. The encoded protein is CSARDGQKLMNTEAFF.

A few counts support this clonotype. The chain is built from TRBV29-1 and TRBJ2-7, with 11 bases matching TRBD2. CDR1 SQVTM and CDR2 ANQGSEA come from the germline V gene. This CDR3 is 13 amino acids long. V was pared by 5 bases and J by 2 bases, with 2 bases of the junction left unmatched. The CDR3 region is CSVLAGGPYEQYF. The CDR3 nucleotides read TGCAGCGTTCTAGCGGGAGGCCCCTACGAGCAGTACTTC.

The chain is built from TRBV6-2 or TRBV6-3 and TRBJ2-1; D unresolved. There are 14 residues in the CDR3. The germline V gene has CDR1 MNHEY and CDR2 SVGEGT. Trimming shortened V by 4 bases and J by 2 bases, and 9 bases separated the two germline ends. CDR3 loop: CASSSGPAYNEQFF. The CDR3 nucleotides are TGTGCCAGCAGTTCTGGTCCCGCCTACAATGAGCAGTTCTTC.

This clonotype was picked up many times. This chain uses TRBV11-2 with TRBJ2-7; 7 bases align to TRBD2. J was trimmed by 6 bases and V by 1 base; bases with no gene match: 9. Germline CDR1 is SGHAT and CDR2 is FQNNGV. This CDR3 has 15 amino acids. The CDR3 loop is CASSLGRRDYREQYF. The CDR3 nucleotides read TGTGCCAGCAGCTTAGGGAGGAGGGACTATCGCGAGCAGTACTTC.

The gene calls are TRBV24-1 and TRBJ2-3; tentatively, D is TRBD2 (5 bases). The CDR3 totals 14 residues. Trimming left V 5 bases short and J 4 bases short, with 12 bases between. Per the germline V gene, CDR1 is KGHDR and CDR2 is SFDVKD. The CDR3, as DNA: TGTGCCACCAGTGCGAGGGTAAGGGCAGATACGCAGTATTTT. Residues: CATSARVRADTQYF.

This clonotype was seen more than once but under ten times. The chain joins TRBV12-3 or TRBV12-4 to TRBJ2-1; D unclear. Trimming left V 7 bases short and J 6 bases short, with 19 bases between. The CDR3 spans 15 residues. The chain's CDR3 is CASTRGRPGSNEQFF. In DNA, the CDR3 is TGTGCCAGCACCCGAGGACGTCCAGGATCCAATGAGCAGTTCTTC.

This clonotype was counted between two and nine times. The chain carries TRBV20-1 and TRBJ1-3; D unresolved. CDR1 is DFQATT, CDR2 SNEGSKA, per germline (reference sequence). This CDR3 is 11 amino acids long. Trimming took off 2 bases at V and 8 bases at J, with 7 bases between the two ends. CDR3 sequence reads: CSARKSDTIYF. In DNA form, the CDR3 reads TGCAGTGCTAGAAAGTCGGACACCATATATTTT.

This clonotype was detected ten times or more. The CDR3 sequence is CASSYAAGRVEQFF. The CDR3 DNA sequence: TGTGCCAGCAGTTACGCGGCGGGGAGGGTTGAGCAGTTCTTC. The V gene is TRBV6-2 or TRBV6-3, the J gene TRBJ2-1; 7 nucleotides match TRBD2. CDR1 is MNHEY, CDR2 SVGEGT, per germline. J gave up 9 bases and V 2 bases, and 7 bases lay outside the gene matches. The CDR3 length is 14 residues.